This TCR beta chain is drawn from a study of T cells in localized non-small cell lung cancer. Germline assignment: CDR1 ENHRY and CDR2 SYGVKD. Trimming took 3 bases from V and 4 from J, leaving 20 bases between them. The CDR3 is 17 amino acids. Produced via immunoSEQ multiplex PCR; TCRdb's table is partial and in-frame only. Of about 59,000 clones listed, approximately 89% are singletons. This TCR came from a man aged 35 to 69 with stage I lung adenocarcinoma. V is TRBV10-3 and J is TRBJ2-3, with D possibly being TRBD1 or TRBD2 (5 bases each). This material consisted of peripheral blood, taken before any cancer treatment. DNA of the CDR3: TGTGCCATCAGTGACCCTCGTGGGGCGGGTGGGGCAGATACGCAGTATTTT. Translating it yields CAISDPRGAGGADTQYF.